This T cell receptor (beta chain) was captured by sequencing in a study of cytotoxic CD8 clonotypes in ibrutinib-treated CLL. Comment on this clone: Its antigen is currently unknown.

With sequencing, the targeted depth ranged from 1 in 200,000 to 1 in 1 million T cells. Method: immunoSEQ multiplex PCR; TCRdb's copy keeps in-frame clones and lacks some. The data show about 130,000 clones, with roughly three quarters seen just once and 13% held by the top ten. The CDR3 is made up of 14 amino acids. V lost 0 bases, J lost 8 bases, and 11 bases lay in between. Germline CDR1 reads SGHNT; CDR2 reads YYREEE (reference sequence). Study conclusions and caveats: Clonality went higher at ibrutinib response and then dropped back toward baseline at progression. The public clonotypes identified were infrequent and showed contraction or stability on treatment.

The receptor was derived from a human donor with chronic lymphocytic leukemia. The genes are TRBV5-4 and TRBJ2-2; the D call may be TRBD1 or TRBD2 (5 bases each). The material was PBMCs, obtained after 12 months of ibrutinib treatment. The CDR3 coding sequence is TGTGCCAGCAGCTTGGTCGGGGCTGGAGGGGAGCTGTTTTTT. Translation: CASSLVGAGGELFF.